This is a list of T cell receptor beta chains from one sample in a study of beta chain features in type 1 diabetes. The protocol was immunoSEQ multiplex PCR, while the TCRdb copy is restricted to in-frame clones and leaves out a portion. The profile shows around 300,000 clones, 15% of them singletons. Sequencing was done on a sample of naive CD4+ T cells from blood. The source is a man between 18 and 35 years old with type 1 diabetes. Both conserved end residues are part of each CDR3. The order of the fields is J gene, clone size, D gene, V gene, CDR3 protein, CDR3 DNA. The D gene is left open where the match is weak. Not all rows give a size; the values are once, few, many and, for expanded clones, a class.

j_gene: TRBJ2-5; abundance: few; d_gene: TRBD2; v_gene: TRBV5-6; CDR3aa: CASSLYSSGRAQYF; CDR3nt: TGTGCCAGCAGCTTGTATTCTAGCGGGAGGGCCCAGTACTTC
j_gene: TRBJ2-5; abundance: NA; d_gene: TRBD2; v_gene: TRBV27; CDR3aa: CASSFSGGPGETQYF; CDR3nt: TGTGCCAGCAGTTTTTCGGGAGGGCCGGGGGAGACCCAGTACTTC
j_gene: TRBJ2-3; abundance: NA; d_gene: NA; v_gene: TRBV7-2; CDR3aa: CASKAGARTDTQYF; CDR3nt: TGTGCCAGCAAGGCGGGGGCCCGCACAGATACGCAGTATTTT
j_gene: TRBJ2-7; abundance: few; d_gene: NA; v_gene: TRBV28; CDR3aa: CASVGGAGEQYF; CDR3nt: TGTGCCAGCGTTGGGGGGGCAGGGGAGCAGTACTTC
j_gene: TRBJ2-2; abundance: NA; d_gene: TRBD2; v_gene: TRBV30; CDR3aa: CAWSRDYTGELFF; CDR3nt: TGTGCCTGGAGTAGGGACTATACCGGGGAGCTGTTTTTT
j_gene: TRBJ1-1; abundance: NA; d_gene: NA; v_gene: TRBV21-1; CDR3aa: CASSKPNTEAFF; CDR3nt: TGTGCCAGCAGCAAACCAAACACTGAAGCTTTCTTT
j_gene: TRBJ2-7; abundance: NA; d_gene: TRBD2; v_gene: TRBV6-5; CDR3aa: CASSYGGTSGSYEQYF; CDR3nt: TGTGCCAGCAGTTACGGGGGGACTAGCGGAAGCTACGAGCAGTACTTC
j_gene: TRBJ2-1; abundance: NA; d_gene: NA; v_gene: TRBV25-1; CDR3aa: CASSELNEQFF; CDR3nt: TGTGCCAGCAGTGAATTAAATGAGCAGTTCTTC
j_gene: TRBJ2-3; abundance: NA; d_gene: TRBD2; v_gene: TRBV23-1; CDR3aa: CARLLGGGWGDTQYF; CDR3nt: TGCGCCAGGTTACTCGGGGGGGGCTGGGGAGATACGCAGTATTTT
j_gene: TRBJ1-4; abundance: NA; d_gene: NA; v_gene: TRBV5-4; CDR3aa: CASSPKGGREKLFF; CDR3nt: TGTGCCAGCAGCCCGAAAGGGGGAAGGGAAAAACTGTTTTTT
j_gene: TRBJ1-2; abundance: few; d_gene: NA; v_gene: TRBV5-1; CDR3aa: CASSLGGEGDYGYTF; CDR3nt: TGCGCCAGCAGCTTGGGAGGCGAGGGGGACTATGGCTACACCTTC
j_gene: TRBJ1-1; abundance: NA; d_gene: TRBD1; v_gene: TRBV7-9; CDR3aa: CASSRTGQTNTEAFF; CDR3nt: TGTGCCAGCAGCCGCACGGGACAGACGAACACTGAAGCTTTCTTT
j_gene: TRBJ1-4; abundance: few; d_gene: TRBD1; v_gene: TRBV25-1; CDR3aa: CASRDQGAGEKLFF; CDR3nt: TGTGCCAGCAGGGACCAGGGGGCTGGGGAAAAACTGTTTTTT
j_gene: TRBJ2-7; abundance: few; d_gene: NA; v_gene: TRBV19; CDR3aa: CASSHQGHSYEQYF; CDR3nt: TGTGCCAGTAGTCATCAGGGCCACTCCTACGAGCAGTACTTC
j_gene: TRBJ2-7; abundance: NA; d_gene: TRBD1; v_gene: TRBV4-1; CDR3aa: CASSPGQGKGIGHEQYF; CDR3nt: TGCGCCAGCAGCCCAGGACAGGGTAAGGGTATAGGTCACGAGCAGTACTTC
j_gene: TRBJ2-3; abundance: NA; d_gene: NA; v_gene: TRBV28; CDR3aa: CASRPPGGQDTQYF; CDR3nt: TGTGCCAGCAGGCCCCCGGGGGGCCAAGATACGCAGTATTTT
j_gene: TRBJ2-1; abundance: NA; d_gene: NA; v_gene: TRBV7-6; CDR3aa: CASSLDPLAEQFF; CDR3nt: TGTGCCAGCAGCTTAGACCCCCTGGCTGAGCAGTTCTTC
j_gene: TRBJ1-1; abundance: few; d_gene: TRBD1; v_gene: TRBV15; CDR3aa: CATGQGAAGGRAFF; CDR3nt: TGTGCCACCGGACAGGGGGCTGCGGGCGGTCGAGCTTTCTTT
j_gene: TRBJ2-7; abundance: few; d_gene: TRBD1; v_gene: TRBV10-3; CDR3aa: CAVNRDRSYEQYF; CDR3nt: TGTGCCGTCAACCGGGACAGATCCTACGAGCAGTACTTC
j_gene: TRBJ2-7; abundance: few; d_gene: TRBD1; v_gene: TRBV10-3; CDR3aa: CAISERGTGILGAYEQYF; CDR3nt: TGTGCCATCAGTGAGAGGGGGACAGGAATCTTGGGGGCCTACGAGCAGTACTTC
j_gene: TRBJ2-4; abundance: few; d_gene: TRBD1; v_gene: TRBV5-6; CDR3aa: CASRLQGATKNIQYF; CDR3nt: TGTGCCAGCAGACTACAGGGGGCGACCAAAAACATTCAGTACTTC
j_gene: TRBJ1-2; abundance: NA; d_gene: TRBD1; v_gene: TRBV4-3; CDR3aa: CASSQVGTGGGYGYTF; CDR3nt: TGCGCCAGCAGCCAAGTGGGGACAGGGGGCGGCTATGGCTACACCTTC
j_gene: TRBJ2-3; abundance: NA; d_gene: NA; v_gene: TRBV11-2; CDR3aa: CASSLDWPDTQYF; CDR3nt: TGTGCCAGCAGCTTAGACTGGCCAGATACGCAGTATTTT
j_gene: TRBJ1-5; abundance: NA; d_gene: NA; v_gene: TRBV27; CDR3aa: CARKFGYSNQPQHF; CDR3nt: TGTGCCAGGAAGTTCGGTTATAGCAATCAGCCCCAGCATTTT
j_gene: TRBJ2-2; abundance: NA; d_gene: NA; v_gene: TRBV20-1; CDR3aa: CSARQLGELFF; CDR3nt: TGCAGTGCTCGACAACTCGGGGAGCTGTTTTTT
j_gene: TRBJ2-1; abundance: few; d_gene: NA; v_gene: TRBV5-6; CDR3aa: CASSLTSRPTGYNEQFF; CDR3nt: TGTGCCAGCAGCTTGACTAGCAGGCCCACGGGATACAATGAGCAGTTCTTC
j_gene: TRBJ2-7; abundance: few; d_gene: NA; v_gene: TRBV7-8; CDR3aa: CASSPRDTSYEQYF; CDR3nt: TGTGCCAGCAGCCCTCGGGACACCTCCTACGAGCAGTACTTC
j_gene: TRBJ2-7; abundance: NA; d_gene: NA; v_gene: TRBV20-1; CDR3aa: CSAPRGEQYF; CDR3nt: TGCAGTGCTCCTAGGGGCGAGCAGTACTTC
j_gene: TRBJ1-2; abundance: NA; d_gene: TRBD1; v_gene: TRBV7-9; CDR3aa: CASSLYRDRVFGYTF; CDR3nt: TGTGCCAGCAGCCTTTATCGGGACAGGGTATTTGGCTACACCTTC
j_gene: TRBJ1-1; abundance: NA; d_gene: NA; v_gene: TRBV30; CDR3aa: CAWSRETGAFF; CDR3nt: TGTGCCTGGAGTAGGGAAACAGGAGCTTTCTTT
j_gene: TRBJ2-1; abundance: NA; d_gene: TRBD2; v_gene: TRBV11-2; CDR3aa: CASSPTSGYNEQFF; CDR3nt: TGTGCCAGCAGCCCCACTAGCGGATACAATGAGCAGTTCTTC
j_gene: TRBJ2-2; abundance: NA; d_gene: NA; v_gene: TRBV7-2; CDR3aa: CASSLGSGELFF; CDR3nt: TGTGCCAGCAGCTTAGGTTCGGGGGAGCTGTTTTTT
j_gene: TRBJ2-7; abundance: NA; d_gene: NA; v_gene: TRBV11-2; CDR3aa: CASSLWGGGHEQYF; CDR3nt: TGTGCCAGCAGCTTATGGGGGGGCGGCCACGAGCAGTACTTC
j_gene: TRBJ1-6; abundance: NA; d_gene: TRBD1; v_gene: TRBV9; CDR3aa: CASSADRGRNSPLHF; CDR3nt: TGTGCCAGCAGCGCCGACAGGGGAAGAAATTCACCCCTCCACTTT
j_gene: TRBJ1-6; abundance: NA; d_gene: NA; v_gene: TRBV5-4; CDR3aa: CASSSRGESYNSPLHF; CDR3nt: TGTGCCAGCAGCTCCCGGGGGGAGTCCTATAATTCACCCCTCCACTTT
j_gene: TRBJ2-7; abundance: few; d_gene: TRBD2; v_gene: TRBV9; CDR3aa: CASSVGLAGGPHEQYF; CDR3nt: TGTGCCAGCAGCGTAGGACTAGCGGGAGGGCCCCACGAGCAGTACTTC